This TCR beta chain was sequenced during a study of shared clonotypes between healthy human individuals. Whole-study results and caveats: Of the naive CD4 clonotypes, around 4.8% were shared across several donors. Non-shared clonotypes displayed generation probabilities falling below those of clonotypes present in all four donors. Large sequencing depth failed to make sorted-subset sequencing complete, rarefaction showed.

Clones were read by immunoSEQ multiplex PCR, and TCRdb kept only the in-frame ones, dropping some. The sample contains 1 million to 1.2 million clones, roughly 80% of which appear only once. This CDR3 is built from 13 residues. Germline V gene data show CDR1 as SQVTM and CDR2 as ANQGSEA. This clone was detected many times. Its antigen is still unknown. One end of the junction fails to match germline, which may point to a read error. The TCR sequence derives from a man aged 18 to 30 in good health. Some clones in this sample may be carry-over from other donors' samples. The chain couples TRBV29-1 to TRBJ1-3; possible D gene TRBD1, 5 bases. Sequences were obtained from memory CD4+ T cells from PBMCs. Subset indicated: CD45RA-negative fraction. CDR3 amino acids: CSARQSSGNTIYF. CDR3 DNA sequence: TGCAGCGCCCGACAGTCCTCTGGGAACACCATATATTTT.